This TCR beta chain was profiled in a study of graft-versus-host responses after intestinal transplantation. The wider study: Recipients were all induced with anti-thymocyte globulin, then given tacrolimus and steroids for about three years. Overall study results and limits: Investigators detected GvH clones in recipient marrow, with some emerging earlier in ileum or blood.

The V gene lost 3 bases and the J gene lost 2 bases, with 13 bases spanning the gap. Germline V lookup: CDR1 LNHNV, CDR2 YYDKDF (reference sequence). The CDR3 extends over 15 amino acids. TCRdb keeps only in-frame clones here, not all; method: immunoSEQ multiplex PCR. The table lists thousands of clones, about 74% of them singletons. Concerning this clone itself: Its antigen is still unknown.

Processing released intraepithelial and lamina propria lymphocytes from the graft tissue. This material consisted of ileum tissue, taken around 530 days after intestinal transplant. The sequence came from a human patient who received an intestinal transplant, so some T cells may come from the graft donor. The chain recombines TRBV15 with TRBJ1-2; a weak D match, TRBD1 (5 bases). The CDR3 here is CATSSRGARNYGYTF. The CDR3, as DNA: TGTGCCACCAGCAGTCGAGGGGCGCGGAACTATGGCTACACCTTC.